This passage covers 4 T cell receptor beta chains from one sample sequenced in a study of identical twins (dated by TCRdb to between 2015 and 2016). Library creation used 5' RACE. The run used an Illumina HiSeq 2000. The public reads were run again by TCRdb, first through fastp at Q25 and then through MiXCR, and only productive beta chains were kept. Entries that share a CDR3 protein sequence are merged under the most common genes and DNA. The sample profile shows 1.5 million or so distinct CDR3 sequences; more than 30% of them were found once. About 0.27% of the sample belongs to the ten largest clones. Sequenced material: cord blood. These receptors all stem from a newborn girl in good health.

V and J are TRBV21-1 and TRBJ2-7. TRBV21-1 is a documented pseudogene. The CDR3 covers 13 residues. Here the CDR3 reads CASSKVAGYEQYF. CDR3 nucleotide sequence: TGTGCCAGCAGCAAAGTCGCAGGGTACGAGCAGTACTTC.

Many counts were recorded for this clonotype. The V gene is TRBV4-2, the J gene TRBJ2-7; 12 bases fit TRBD2. The ends lost 4 bases at V and 3 bases at J; junction bases unmatched: 10. The V gene's germline CDR1 is LGHNA and CDR2 YNFKEQ. The CDR3 is 17 amino acids. The DNA for the CDR3 is TGTGCCAGCAGCCCCCGCTCTAGCGGGAGGGAAAACTACGAGCAGTACTTC. It translates to CASSPRSSGRENYEQYF.

This clonotype has only a few counts. The chain couples TRBV20-1 to TRBJ2-5, with D perhaps assigned TRBD1 or TRBD2 (5 bases each). This CDR3 region has 14 residues. V lost 8 bases and J 0 bases, leaving 16 bases between the germline ends. Germline V gene sequence: CDR1 DFQATT, CDR2 SNEGSKA (reference sequence). The DNA for the CDR3 is TGCAGTTCTACCGGGACCTTGTACCAAGAGACCCAGTACTTC. This translates into CSSTGTLYQETQYF.

This clonotype showed up just a few times. The gene calls are TRBV20-1 and TRBJ2-7; 11 bases line up with TRBD2. With V trimmed by 4 bases and J by 1 base, 9 bases remained unmatched. In germline, CDR1 is DFQATT, CDR2 SNEGSKA (reference sequence). The length of the CDR3 is 16 residues. CDR3 protein: CSANRLAGPPSYEQYF. In DNA form, the CDR3 reads TGCAGTGCTAACCGACTAGCGGGACCCCCATCCTACGAGCAGTACTTC.